Below, one T cell receptor beta chain is given with its context. This specimen comes from a study of preoperative IRX-2 immunotherapy in early breast cancer. This CDR3 is 14 amino acids long. Looked up from germline, CDR1 is MNHEY and CDR2 is SMNVEV (reference sequence). V shed 5 bases, J shed 6 bases, and the junction held 8 bases outside the gene matches. Treatment given: preoperative locoregional IRX-2 cytokine immunotherapy. Generated by immunoSEQ multiplex PCR, the TCRdb table keeps only in-frame clones and is missing some. The data hold about 62,000 clones, with less than 95% observed a single time.

The sequence derives from a human donor with breast cancer. The biological material was taken from a patient treated with IRX-2 immunotherapy. The chain links TRBV27 to TRBJ2-7, with 9 bases matching TRBD1. CDR3 protein: CASSLWTGASEQYF. The CDR3 coding sequence is TGTGCCAGCAGTCTTTGGACAGGGGCCTCCGAGCAGTACTTC.